A single sample is the source of the 4 T cell receptor beta chains below, sequenced in a study of cytomegalovirus exposure and HLA in healthy donors. The PCR employed 60 Vbeta primers together with 13 Jbeta primers. Clones were read by immunoSEQ multiplex PCR, and TCRdb kept only the in-frame ones, dropping some. The profile shows 75,000 to 90,000 clones, 70% to 80% of them singletons. Material for sequencing was PBMCs. The receptors stem from a human donor in good health.

The rearrangement joins TRBV29-1 to TRBJ2-5; 7 nucleotides align to TRBD2. Looked up from germline, CDR1 is SQVTM and CDR2 is ANQGSEA. The CDR3 spans 12 residues. The DNA of the CDR3 is TGCACCGCGCGGCTAGCGGAAGAGACCCAGTACTTC. Translated: CTARLAEETQYF. The full variable domain, completed using reference TRBV29-1 and TRBJ2-5, is SAVISQKPSRDICQRGTSLTIQCQVDSQVTMMFWYRQQPGQSLTLIATANQGSEATYESGFVIDKFPISRPNLTFSTLTVSNMSPEDSSIYLCTARLAEETQYFGPGTRLLVL.

J is TRBJ2-1 and V is TRBV19; D remains unclear. From germline, CDR1 is LNHDA and CDR2 SQIVND (reference sequence). CDR3 length equals 15 residues. V shed 3 bases and J shed 0 bases, with 9 bases lying between them. CDR3 in DNA: TGTGCCAGTAGTATCGCGGCGAGCTCCTACAATGAGCAGTTCTTC. Residues: CASSIAASSYNEQFF.

The chain links TRBV5-1 to TRBJ2-7; the match to TRBD1 covers 9 bases. V lost 2 bases and J lost 3; bases outside the gene matches: 3. Germline lookup yields CDR1 SGHRS and CDR2 YFSETQ. CDR3 size: 14 residues. CDR3 in amino acids: CASSLGTGNYEQYF. The CDR3 DNA is TGCGCCAGCAGCTTAGGGACAGGGAACTACGAGCAGTACTTC. Drawing the rest from reference TRBV5-1 and TRBJ2-7, the complete variable domain is KAGVTQTPRYLIKTRGQQVTLSCSPISGHRSVSWYQQTPGQGLQFLFEYFSETQRNKGNFPGRFSGRQFSNSRSEMNVSTLELGDSALYLCASSLGTGNYEQYFGPGTRLTVT.

The genes are TRBV6-5 and TRBJ1-5; D uncertain. The CDR3 runs to 14 residues. CDR1 is MNHEY and CDR2 is SVGAGI in the germline V gene. Trimming stripped 0 bases from V and 8 bases from J, with 11 bases between. The chain's CDR3 is CASSYSEGFEPQHF. Written as DNA, the CDR3 is TGTGCCAGCAGTTACTCCGAGGGTTTTGAGCCCCAGCATTTT.